This T cell receptor beta chain was profiled in a study of T cell responses to AZD1222 COVID-19 vaccine. Sequenced by immunoSEQ multiplex PCR; TCRdb stores in-frame clones only, minus some. The table includes approximately 81,000 clones, 85% to 95% detected once. Comments on this clone: The antigen is undetermined.

General study findings and limits: The donors showed a predominance of white British ancestry and of females, with possible underestimation of clonal diversity.

The germline V and J ends were trimmed by 5 bases and 1 base, with 8 bases remaining between them. Germline CDR1 reads SEHNR; CDR2 reads FQNEAQ (reference sequence). This CDR3 spans 13 amino acids. The chain is built from TRBV7-9 and TRBJ1-1; D is unclear. The source was peripheral blood, collected on day 0 of MenACWY control vaccination. The clonotype originates from an adult in good health. In DNA form, the CDR3 reads TGTGCCAGCAGCCCATCGACGAACACTGAAGCTTTCTTT. Translation: CASSPSTNTEAFF.